Presented here are 7 T cell receptor beta chains from one specimen sequenced in a study of T cells expressing NK-cell markers. With the 5' RACE reads reprocessed, TCRdb shows one record per CDR3 protein and no DNA. This table lists several thousand distinct CDR3 sequences. The sample was blood T cells: a sorted CD56 or NKG2C T cell subset, CD4+ or CD8+ T cells, or bulk PBMC T cells (not recorded which). Receptors originate from a man aged 18 to 30 in good health.

Measured by frequency, this clonotype is medium-sized. The chain combines TRBV6-4 with TRBJ2-2; TCRdb returns TRBD1, unconfirmable since there is no DNA. The CDR3 length is 13 residues. CDR1 is MRHNA, CDR2 SNTAGT, per germline. This CDR3 reads CASSEGHTGELFF.

This clonotype is called medium-sized (0.01 to 0.1%) based on its frequency. The chain has TRBV7-6 and TRBJ2-1; TCRdb outputs TRBD1, but without DNA this stays unchecked. Looked up from germline, CDR1 is SGHVS and CDR2 is FNYEAQ. The CDR3 spans 14 residues. CDR3 amino acids: CASSLEGMGLEQFF. Based on the CDR3 plus reference TRBV7-6 and TRBJ2-1, the full variable domain is GAGVSQSPRYKVTKRGQDVALRCDPISGHVSLYWYRQALGQGPEFLTYFNYEAQQDKSGLPNDRFSAERPEGSISTLTIQRTEQRDSAMYRCASSLEGMGLEQFFGPGTRLTVL.

This clonotype is called medium-sized (0.01 to 0.1%) based on its frequency. The rearrangement uses TRBV6-1 and TRBJ1-1. This CDR3 is 15 amino acids long. Germline V gene sequence: CDR1 MNHNS, CDR2 SASEGT. The CDR3 here is CASSGARAANTEAFF.

The chain recombines TRBV5-6 with TRBJ2-6; the TCRdb D gene call, TRBD1, has no DNA to confirm it. Germline V gene sequence: CDR1 SGHDT, CDR2 YYEEEE. The length of the CDR3 is 17 residues. The CDR3 loop is CASSPRYLGSGANVLTF.

This chain joins TRBV18 and TRBJ1-6; as DNA is missing, the TRBD1 call by TCRdb cannot be tested. Germline V gene sequence: CDR1 KGHSH, CDR2 LQKENI. CDR3 length equals 14 residues. The CDR3 region is CASSLGQSNSPLHF.

V gene TRBV5-4 combines with J gene TRBJ2-1; as DNA is missing, the TRBD2 call by TCRdb cannot be tested. The CDR3 is 16 residues long. CDR1 and CDR2 (germline): SGHNT, YYREEE (reference sequence). The CDR3 here is CASSGRASGAYNEQFF.

The rearrangement uses TRBV20-1 and TRBJ2-5. The CDR3 spans 15 residues. Germline CDR1 DFQATT, CDR2 SNEGSKA (reference sequence). CDR3 amino acids: CSARVLAGLQETQYF.